The T cell receptor (beta chain) described here comes from a study of human T cells and chemical hapten exposure. Germline V gene lookup returns CDR1 SGDLS and CDR2 YYNGEE. Unmatched junction bases numbered 6, after V lost 4 bases and J lost 0 bases. This CDR3 has 17 residues. As for time point: patch test 3, about 24 weeks after DPC sensitization. The treatment is: therapeutic diphenylcyclopropenone sensitization with weekly scalp DPC. Unfractionated whole blood served as the source for total RNA extraction. TCRdb reanalysed the RACE reads using MiXCR and keeps one entry per CDR3 protein. The repertoire holds about 200,000 distinct CDR3 sequences, around a quarter seen once, with 2% to 3% in the top ten.

The rearrangement joins TRBV9 to TRBJ2-1, with 11 bases identical to TRBD2. The specimen was whole blood, collected in connection with sensitization to the hapten diphenylcyclopropenone (DPC). The receptor comes from a middle-aged woman with alopecia areata. Some clones in this sample may be carry-over from other donors' samples. The CDR3 region is CASSPFLAGGSYNEQFF. The CDR3, as DNA: TGTGCCAGCAGCCCTTTCCTAGCGGGGGGCTCCTACAATGAGCAGTTCTTC.